Below are 17 T cell receptor beta chains sequenced from a single sample in a study of cytomegalovirus exposure and HLA in healthy donors. Produced via immunoSEQ multiplex PCR; TCRdb's table is partial and in-frame only. The table shows roughly 58,000 clones, with approximately 92% occurring only once. The sample consisted of PBMCs. These receptors came from a man younger than 30 in good health and CMV-seronegative.

The gene calls are TRBV19 and TRBJ2-5; a possible D gene is TRBD1 (6 bases). Per the germline V gene, CDR1 is LNHDA and CDR2 is SQIVND (reference sequence). V gave up 2 bases and J gave up 5 bases, with 12 bases separating them. The CDR3 spans 14 residues. CDR3 region: CASSIMRGTETQYF. In DNA, the CDR3 is TGTGCCAGTAGTATAATGAGGGGGACGGAGACCCAGTACTTC.

V is TRBV19 and J is TRBJ2-1; 12 bases are shared with TRBD2. CDR1 and CDR2 (germline): LNHDA, SQIVND (reference sequence). This CDR3 comprises 18 residues. The V and J ends lost 5 bases and 2 bases, in that order; junction bases with no gene match: 10. CDR3 residues: CASSLTSGSIDPYNEQFF. The CDR3 coding sequence is TGTGCCAGTAGTTTGACTAGCGGGAGTATAGACCCCTACAATGAGCAGTTCTTC.

This sequence joins TRBV7-6 and TRBJ1-3; a possible D gene is TRBD1 (6 bases). From germline, CDR1 is SGHVS and CDR2 FNYEAQ. This CDR3 has 17 residues. V lost 5 bases and J 0 bases, leaving 17 bases between the germline ends. The CDR3 is CASSPRTTGSSGNTIYF. CDR3 nucleotides: TGTGCCAGCAGCCCCAGGACGACAGGCTCCTCTGGAAACACCATATATTTT.

The chain carries TRBV27 and TRBJ2-7, with 9 positions matching TRBD2. After removal of 6 bases from V and 0 bases from J, the junction contained 12 bases not matched to a gene. There are 17 residues in the CDR3. Per germline, CDR1 MNHEY and CDR2 SMNVEV (reference sequence). CDR3 sequence: CASRSRSSGKTSYEQYF. The CDR3 nucleotides are TGTGCCAGCAGATCCCGGTCTAGCGGGAAAACCTCCTACGAGCAGTACTTC.

The chain couples TRBV25-1 to TRBJ1-2; 7 positions match TRBD1. The J segment lost 4 bases and the V segment lost 1 base, leaving 6 bases of the junction unmatched. The germline CDR1 and CDR2 sequences are MGHDK and SYGVNS. The CDR3 length is 15 residues. The CDR3: CASSEWGDSSYGYTF. CDR3 in DNA: TGTGCCAGCAGTGAATGGGGGGACAGCAGCTATGGCTACACCTTC.

This chain connects TRBV7-9 to TRBJ1-5; TRBD1 is a possible D gene (6 bases). CDR3 length equals 13 residues. Trimming removed 5 bases at V and 4 bases at J, with 9 bases between. Germline V CDR1 and CDR2: SEHNR, FQNEAQ (reference sequence). The CDR3 spells CASSQQGNQPQHF. The CDR3 DNA reads TGTGCCAGCAGCCAACAGGGTAATCAGCCCCAGCATTTT.

The J gene is TRBJ2-7, the V gene TRBV2, with 7 positions matching TRBD2. The trim removed 5 bases at V and 0 bases at J, leaving 4 bases unmatched. This CDR3 has 14 amino acids. The germline CDR1 and CDR2 sequences are SNHLY and FYNNEI. The CDR3 is CASSSSGYSYEQYF. DNA for the CDR3: TGTGCCAGCAGTTCTAGCGGTTACTCCTACGAGCAGTACTTC. The entire variable domain, with the rest obtained from reference TRBV2 and TRBJ2-7, is as follows: EPEVTQTPSHQVTQMGQEVILRCVPISNHLYFYWYRQILGQKVEFLVSFYNNEISEKSEIFDDQFSVERPDGSNFTLKIRSTKLEDSAMYFCASSSSGYSYEQYFGPGTRLTVT.

This clone has a single count. The gene calls are TRBV5-4 and TRBJ1-2, with D maybe TRBD1 (5 bases). The CDR3 extends over 14 amino acids. Trimming cost V 0 bases and J 2 bases, with 8 bases left between them. Germline CDR1 and CDR2: SGHNT and YYREEE (reference sequence). CDR3 amino acids: CASSLGGRNYGYTF. The CDR3 DNA reads TGTGCCAGCAGCTTGGGGGGCAGAAACTATGGCTACACCTTC.

This clone has only one observation. This chain uses TRBV7-9 with TRBJ1-2; D ambiguous. Germline loops: CDR1 SEHNR, CDR2 FQNEAQ (reference sequence). Trimming left V 1 base short and J 3 bases short, with 6 bases between. The CDR3 has 13 residues. The CDR3: CASSLDTDYGYTF. The CDR3 nucleotides are TGTGCCAGCAGCTTAGATACAGACTATGGCTACACCTTC. The complete variable domain, with remaining parts taken from reference TRBV7-9 and TRBJ1-2, reads DTGVSQNPRHKITKRGQNVTFRCDPISEHNRLYWYRQTLGQGPEFLTYFQNEAQLEKSRLLSDRFSAERPKGSFSTLEIQRTEQGDSAMYLCASSLDTDYGYTFGSGTRLTVV.

The chain is built from TRBV6-5 and TRBJ1-2; possibly TRBD1 for D (5 bases). Germline V gives CDR1 MNHEY, CDR2 SVGAGI. V was clipped by 4 bases and J by 0 bases, with 6 bases between them. This CDR3 comprises 13 residues. CDR3 coding DNA: TGTGCCAGCAGTTCGGGGGCTAACTATGGCTACACCTTC. Its protein is CASSSGANYGYTF.

The genes are TRBV15 and TRBJ2-7, with a possible D match to TRBD2 (5 bases). The CDR3 consists of 16 residues. Germline V lookup: CDR1 LNHNV, CDR2 YYDKDF (reference sequence). Trimming removed 0 bases from V and 1 base from J, with 13 bases in between. The CDR3 nucleotides read TGTGCCACCAGCAGAGAACGTAGCGCCCTTTCCTACGAGCAGTACTTC. Translating gives CATSRERSALSYEQYF.

The chain recombines TRBV19 with TRBJ1-4; TRBD1 aligns across 9 bases. The CDR3 runs to 15 residues. The ends lost 5 bases at V and 6 bases at J; junction bases unmatched: 7. Germline loops: CDR1 LNHDA, CDR2 SQIVND (reference sequence). Written as DNA, the CDR3 is TGTGCCAGTAGTCCCCGGACAGGGGAGGATGAAAAACTGTTTTTT. Encoded protein: CASSPRTGEDEKLFF. The full variable domain, completed using reference TRBV19 and TRBJ1-4, is DGGITQSPKYLFRKEGQNVTLSCEQNLNHDAMYWYRQDPGQGLRLIYYSQIVNDFQKGDIAEGYSVSREKKESFPLTVTSAQKNPTAFYLCASSPRTGEDEKLFFGSGTQLSVL.

J is TRBJ2-1 and V is TRBV9; TRBD2 aligns across 7 bases. In germline, CDR1 is SGDLS, CDR2 YYNGEE. This CDR3 is 15 amino acids long. The trim removed 1 base at V and 6 bases at J, leaving 7 bases unmatched. CDR3 in amino acids: CASSVRRERFNEQFF. CDR3 DNA: TGTGCCAGCAGCGTAAGGCGGGAGCGGTTCAATGAGCAGTTCTTC.

The sample holds one count of this clone. The V gene is TRBV10-3, the J gene TRBJ2-7, with D possibly TRBD2 on 6 matching bases. The CDR3 is 15 amino acids. Germline V lookup: CDR1 ENHRY, CDR2 SYGVKD. V lost 5 bases and J 4 bases, leaving 18 bases between the germline ends. The CDR3 DNA is TGTGCCATCAGTTCGAGTAGCGGTACAAATTACGAGCAGTACTTC. Its protein is CAISSSSGTNYEQYF.

J is TRBJ1-4 and V is TRBV28; D not resolved. The CDR3 extends over 15 amino acids. From germline, CDR1 is MDHEN and CDR2 SYDVKM. V lost 6 bases and J 0 bases, leaving 11 bases between the germline ends. Written as DNA, the CDR3 is TGTGCCAGCAGCACCCACAGTGCAACTAATGAAAAACTGTTTTTT. Translating gives CASSTHSATNEKLFF.

The chain recombines TRBV11-2 with TRBJ2-2; 7 bases agree with TRBD1. V was pared by 2 bases and J by 0 bases, with 3 bases of the junction left unmatched. This CDR3 comprises 16 residues. Germline V gene lookup returns CDR1 SGHAT and CDR2 FQNNGV. CDR3 loop: CASSLRGQPNTGELFF. The CDR3 nucleotides read TGTGCCAGCAGCTTACGGGGACAGCCGAACACCGGGGAGCTGTTTTTT.

CDR3 DNA: TGTGCCAGCAGTTCTGAGGCCCCGACAGGGGCGTACGAGCAGTACTTC. Residues: CASSSEAPTGAYEQYF. This chain links TRBV6-5 with TRBJ2-7; 8 bases fit TRBD1. CDR1 is MNHEY and CDR2 is SVGAGI in the germline V gene. Trimming cost V 4 bases and J 4 bases; bases outside gene matches: 12. This CDR3 spans 16 amino acids.